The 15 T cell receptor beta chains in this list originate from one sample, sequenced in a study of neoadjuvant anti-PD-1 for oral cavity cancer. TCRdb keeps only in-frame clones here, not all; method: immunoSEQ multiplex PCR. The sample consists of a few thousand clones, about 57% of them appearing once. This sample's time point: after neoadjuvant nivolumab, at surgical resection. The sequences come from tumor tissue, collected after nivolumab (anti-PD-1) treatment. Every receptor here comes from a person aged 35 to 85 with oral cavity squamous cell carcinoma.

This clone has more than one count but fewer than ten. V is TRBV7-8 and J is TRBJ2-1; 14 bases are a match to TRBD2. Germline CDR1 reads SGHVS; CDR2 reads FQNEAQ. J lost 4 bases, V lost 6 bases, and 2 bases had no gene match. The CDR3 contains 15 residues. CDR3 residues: CASRGLAGAYNEQFF. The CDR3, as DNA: TGTGCCAGCAGGGGACTAGCGGGAGCATACAATGAGCAGTTCTTC. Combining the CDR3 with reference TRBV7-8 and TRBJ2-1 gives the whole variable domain GAGVSQSPRYKVAKRGQDVALRCDPISGHVSLFWYQQALGQGPEFLTYFQNEAQLDKSGLPSDRFFAERPEGSVSTLKIQRTQQEDSAVYLCASRGLAGAYNEQFFGPGTRLTVL.

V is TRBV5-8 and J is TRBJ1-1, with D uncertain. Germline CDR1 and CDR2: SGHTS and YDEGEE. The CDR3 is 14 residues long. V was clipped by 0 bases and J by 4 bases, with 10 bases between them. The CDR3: CASSLVGESTEAFF. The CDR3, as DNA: TGTGCCAGCAGCTTGGTAGGAGAGAGCACTGAAGCTTTCTTT.

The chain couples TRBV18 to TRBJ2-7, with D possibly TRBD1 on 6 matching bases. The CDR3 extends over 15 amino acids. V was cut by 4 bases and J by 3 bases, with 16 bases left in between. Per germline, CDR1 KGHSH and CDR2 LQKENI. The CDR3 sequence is CASSLTGQIVYEQYF. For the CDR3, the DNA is TGTGCCAGCTCACTGACGGGACAAATAGTCTACGAGCAGTACTTC.

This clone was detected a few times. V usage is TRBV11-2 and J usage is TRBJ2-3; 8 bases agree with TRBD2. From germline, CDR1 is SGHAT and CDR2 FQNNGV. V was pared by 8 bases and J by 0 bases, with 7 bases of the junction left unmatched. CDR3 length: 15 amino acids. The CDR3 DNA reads TGTGCCAGCGGTGCTAGCGGGTCTAGCACAGATACGCAGTATTTT. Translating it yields CASGASGSSTDTQYF. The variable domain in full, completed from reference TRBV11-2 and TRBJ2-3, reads EAGVAQSPRYKIIEKRQSVAFWCNPISGHATLYWYQQILGQGPKLLIQFQNNGVVDDSQLPKDRFSAERLKGVDSTLKIQPAKLEDSAVYLCASGASGSSTDTQYFGPGTRLTVL.

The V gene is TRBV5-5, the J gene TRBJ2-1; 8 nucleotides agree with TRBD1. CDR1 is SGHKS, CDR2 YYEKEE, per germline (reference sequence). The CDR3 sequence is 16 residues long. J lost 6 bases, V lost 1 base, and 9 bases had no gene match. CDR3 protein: CASSLTGQGAFNEQFF. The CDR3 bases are TGTGCCAGCAGCTTGACTGGCCAGGGGGCATTCAATGAGCAGTTCTTC.

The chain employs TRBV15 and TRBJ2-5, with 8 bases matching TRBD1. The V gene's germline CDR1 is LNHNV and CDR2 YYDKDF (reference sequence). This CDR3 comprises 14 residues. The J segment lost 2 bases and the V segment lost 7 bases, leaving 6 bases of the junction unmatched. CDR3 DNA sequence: TGTGCCACCACTACCGGGACAGGTCAAGAGACCCAGTACTTC. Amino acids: CATTTGTGQETQYF.

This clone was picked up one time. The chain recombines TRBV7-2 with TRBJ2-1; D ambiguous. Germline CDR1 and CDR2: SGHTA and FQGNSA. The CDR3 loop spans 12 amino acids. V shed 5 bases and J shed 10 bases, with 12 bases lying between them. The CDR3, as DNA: TGTGCCAGCAGCCCTCAGGTCGGGGAGCAGTTCTTC. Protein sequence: CASSPQVGEQFF.

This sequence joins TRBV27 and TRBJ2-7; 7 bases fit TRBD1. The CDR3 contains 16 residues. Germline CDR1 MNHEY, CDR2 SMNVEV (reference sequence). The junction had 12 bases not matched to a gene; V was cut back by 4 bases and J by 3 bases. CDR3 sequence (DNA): TGTGCCAGCAGTTCCACGACAGGGTTTAATAGCTACGAGCAGTACTTC. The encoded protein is CASSSTTGFNSYEQYF.

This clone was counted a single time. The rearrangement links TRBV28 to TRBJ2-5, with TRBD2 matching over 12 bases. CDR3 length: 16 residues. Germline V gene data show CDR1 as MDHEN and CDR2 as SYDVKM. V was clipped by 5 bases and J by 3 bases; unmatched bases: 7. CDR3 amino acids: CASSPTSGRWEETQYF. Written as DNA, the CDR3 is TGTGCCAGCAGTCCGACTAGCGGGAGATGGGAAGAGACCCAGTACTTC.

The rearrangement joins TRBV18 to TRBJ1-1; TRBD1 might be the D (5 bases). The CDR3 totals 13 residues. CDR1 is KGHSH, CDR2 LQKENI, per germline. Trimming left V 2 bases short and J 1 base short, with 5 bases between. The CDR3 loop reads CASSPGGNTEAFF. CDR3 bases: TGTGCCAGCTCACCAGGGGGGAACACTGAAGCTTTCTTT. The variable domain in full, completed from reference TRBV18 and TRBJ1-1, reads NAGVMQNPRHLVRRRGQEARLRCSPMKGHSHVYWYRQLPEEGLKFMVYLQKENIIDESGMPKERFSAEFPKEGPSILRIQQVVRGDSAAYFCASSPGGNTEAFFGQGTRLTVV.

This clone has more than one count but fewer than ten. CDR3 nucleotides: TGTGCCAGCAGCTTGAATAGCGGACCCACGGATACGCAGTATTTT. Protein sequence: CASSLNSGPTDTQYF. The chain joins TRBV5-4 to TRBJ2-3; perhaps TRBD2 as D (6 bases). V lost 1 base to trimming and J lost 6 bases, with 15 bases between them. The CDR3 consists of 15 residues. CDR1 is SGHNT and CDR2 is YYREEE in the germline V gene (reference sequence).

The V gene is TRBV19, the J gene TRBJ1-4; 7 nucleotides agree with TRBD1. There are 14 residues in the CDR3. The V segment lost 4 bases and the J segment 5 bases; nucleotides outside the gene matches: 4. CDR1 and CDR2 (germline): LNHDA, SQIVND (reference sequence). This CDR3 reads CASSKGQRNEKLFF. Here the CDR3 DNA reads TGTGCCAGTAGTAAGGGACAGCGGAATGAAAAACTGTTTTTT.

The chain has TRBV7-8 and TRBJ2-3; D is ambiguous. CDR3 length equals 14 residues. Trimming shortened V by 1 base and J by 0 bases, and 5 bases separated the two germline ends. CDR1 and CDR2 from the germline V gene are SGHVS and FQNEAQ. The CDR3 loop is CASSLGASTDTQYF. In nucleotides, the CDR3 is TGTGCCAGCAGCTTAGGGGCCAGCACAGATACGCAGTATTTT.

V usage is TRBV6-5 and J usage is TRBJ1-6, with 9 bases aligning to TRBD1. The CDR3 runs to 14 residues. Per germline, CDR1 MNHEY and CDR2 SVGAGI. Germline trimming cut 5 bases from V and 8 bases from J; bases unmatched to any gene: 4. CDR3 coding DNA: TGTGCCAGCAGTCGGGACAGGGTTGATTCACCCCTCCACTTT. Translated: CASSRDRVDSPLHF.

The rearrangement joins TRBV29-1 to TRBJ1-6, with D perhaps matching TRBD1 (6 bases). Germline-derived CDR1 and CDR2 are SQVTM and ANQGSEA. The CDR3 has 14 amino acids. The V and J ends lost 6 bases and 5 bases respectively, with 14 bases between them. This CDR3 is CSVRAGGDNSPLHF. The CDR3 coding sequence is TGCAGCGTGAGGGCGGGGGGCGATAATTCACCCCTCCACTTT.